This TCR beta chain was sequenced for a study of cytomegalovirus exposure and HLA in healthy donors. Use of 60 Vbeta and 13 Jbeta primers characterized the PCR. Here immunoSEQ multiplex PCR was the method, and the copy in TCRdb shows in-frame clones only, minus some. The sample has 100,000 to 150,000 clones, 75% to 85% seen once. The CDR3 contains 11 residues. CDR1 and CDR2 from the germline V gene are GTSNPN and SVGIG (reference sequence). Trimming took 4 bases from V and 5 from J, leaving 7 bases between them. V gene TRBV30 combines with J gene TRBJ2-3; no definite D call. The receptor was derived from a young man in good health and CMV-seropositive. Specimen: PBMCs. The CDR3 loop reads CAWTTGDTQYF. Written as DNA, the CDR3 is TGTGCCTGGACTACGGGAGATACGCAGTATTTT.